The T cell receptor (beta chain) described here comes from a study of monozygotic twins with inflammatory bowel disease. Study-level findings and limits: IBD patients exhibited fewer clonotypes shared with other individuals than healthy twins, particularly with disease activity. T cell subtypes that differed could not be told apart.

Blood, 2 to 2.5 ml, was drawn per donor. In the case of this clonotype: The target antigen is unknown.

Template switching appended UMIs that held a 6-nucleotide sample barcode. TCRdb reprocessed the 5' RACE reads; each CDR3 protein has one entry and no DNA is given. Found here are 300,000 to 400,000 distinct CDR3 sequences; the top ten clones hold 2% to 3%. Germline V gene lookup returns CDR1 SEHNR and CDR2 FQNEAQ (reference sequence). The CDR3 runs 15 residues. The sequence came from a human donor with ulcerative colitis or Crohn's disease, or a healthy co-twin of an affected twin (not recorded which). This sequence joins TRBV7-9 and TRBJ1-6. Specimen: blood. The CDR3: CASSPGPARGSPLHF.